These 15 T cell receptor beta chains were all obtained from the same sample, sequenced in a study of OX40 agonist ivuxolimab in advanced cancers. Clones were read by immunoSEQ multiplex PCR, and TCRdb kept only the in-frame ones, dropping some. The sample carries roughly 96,000 clones, approximately 80% recorded once. Sample: CD4+ or CD8+ T cells sorted from blood, taken in a trial of the OX40 agonist ivuxolimab. All receptors come from an adult with an advanced solid tumor such as melanoma, head and neck, liver or kidney cancer.

There are a few counts of this clone. The gene calls are TRBV10-3 and TRBJ1-5, with D unresolved. The CDR3 is 14 amino acids. V was pared by 4 bases and J by 2 bases, with 9 bases between. Germline CDR1 and CDR2: ENHRY and SYGVKD. The CDR3 region is CAISGARGNQPQHF. CDR3 nucleotide sequence: TGTGCCATCAGTGGGGCCCGGGGCAATCAGCCCCAGCATTTT.

The gene calls are TRBV6-6 and TRBJ1-3; tentatively, D is TRBD1 (5 bases). This CDR3 spans 15 amino acids. Trimming removed 7 bases at V and 0 bases at J, with 13 bases between. CDR1 MNHNY and CDR2 SVGAGI come from the germline V gene (reference sequence). The CDR3 loop reads CASTPGGISGNTIYF. In DNA form, the CDR3 reads TGTGCCAGCACCCCGGGGGGGATCTCTGGAAACACCATATATTTT.

This clone showed up many times. The chain couples TRBV5-1 to TRBJ1-2; D is possibly TRBD1 (5 bases). The CDR3 length is 13 residues. Germline V lookup: CDR1 SGHRS, CDR2 YFSETQ. V lost 2 bases and J lost 3, with 8 bases in between. In nucleotides, the CDR3 is TGCGCCAGCAGCTTTCGGGGGGACTATGGCTACACCTTC. The encoded protein is CASSFRGDYGYTF.

The chain recombines TRBV28 with TRBJ2-3, with D possibly being TRBD2 (6 bases). CDR1 and CDR2 (germline): MDHEN, SYDVKM. V lost 10 bases to trimming and J lost 0 bases, with 17 bases between them. The CDR3 contains 15 residues. CDR3 sequence (DNA): TGTGCCACTGGGGGGACGGGAGCGAGCACAGATACGCAGTATTTT. Protein: CATGGTGASTDTQYF.

This clone was found a few times. V is TRBV15 and J is TRBJ2-7; tentatively, D is TRBD1 (5 bases). CDR3 size: 13 residues. V was shortened by 5 bases and J by 1 base, with 9 bases between the two germline ends. The germline CDR1 and CDR2 sequences are LNHNV and YYDKDF (reference sequence). The CDR3 sequence is CATSYGASYEQYF. The CDR3 region has the DNA TGTGCCACCAGCTATGGGGCATCCTACGAGCAGTACTTC. Based on the CDR3 plus reference TRBV15 and TRBJ2-7, the full variable domain is DAMVIQNPRYQVTQFGKPVTLSCSQTLNHNVMYWYQQKSSQAPKLLFHYYDKDFNNEADTPDNFQSRRPNTSFCFLDIRSPGLGDTAMYLCATSYGASYEQYFGPGTRLTVT.

The V and J genes are TRBV2 and TRBJ2-7; no firm D call. In germline, CDR1 is SNHLY, CDR2 FYNNEI. Trimming cost V 3 bases and J 2 bases, with 8 bases left between them. The CDR3 runs 13 residues. CDR3 sequence reads: CASSDHTAYEQYF. CDR3 sequence (DNA): TGTGCCAGCAGTGACCACACCGCCTACGAGCAGTACTTC.

V gene TRBV4-2 combines with J gene TRBJ2-1; 13 bases match TRBD2. From germline, CDR1 is LGHNA and CDR2 YNFKEQ. The length of the CDR3 is 18 residues. V lost 4 bases, J lost 5 bases, and 11 bases stayed unmatched. The CDR3 DNA sequence: TGTGCCAGCAGCCGGACAGGGGGGGGACTAGCGGGAAACAATGAGCAGTTCTTC. Its translation: CASSRTGGGLAGNNEQFF.

The chain has TRBV2 and TRBJ1-1; a possible D gene is TRBD1 (6 bases). Germline V gives CDR1 SNHLY, CDR2 FYNNEI. The CDR3 loop spans 14 amino acids. Trimming stripped 6 bases from V and 4 bases from J, with 15 bases between. This CDR3 is CASRLQGIGTEAFF. The CDR3 nucleotides read TGTGCCAGCAGATTACAGGGAATCGGCACTGAAGCTTTCTTT.

The chain combines TRBV30 with TRBJ1-2; D is uncertain. The V end was cut by 2 bases, the J end by 7 bases, with 14 bases between. From germline, CDR1 is GTSNPN and CDR2 SVGIG (reference sequence). CDR3 length: 13 residues. The chain's CDR3 is CAWSKTEDPGYTF. The CDR3 region has the DNA TGTGCCTGGAGTAAAACAGAAGATCCTGGCTACACCTTC.

This clone is a singleton in its sample. The chain combines TRBV27 with TRBJ2-7; D is undetermined. This CDR3 region has 13 residues. Trimming shortened V by 6 bases and J by 4 bases, and 13 bases separated the two germline ends. The germline V gene has CDR1 MNHEY and CDR2 SMNVEV (reference sequence). The CDR3 DNA sequence: TGTGCCAGCAGCCCGCAGGTTTGGTACGAGCAGTACTTC. Translating gives CASSPQVWYEQYF.

V usage is TRBV9 and J usage is TRBJ2-2; no firm D call. Deletions cut 0 bases from V and 3 bases from J, with 6 bases between. The germline V gene has CDR1 SGDLS and CDR2 YYNGEE. The CDR3 has 14 amino acids. Written as DNA, the CDR3 is TGTGCCAGCAGCGTAGCGGATTACACCGGGGAGCTGTTTTTT. It translates to CASSVADYTGELFF.

The chain carries TRBV7-3 and TRBJ2-6; D may be TRBD1 (5 bases). Germline V lookup: CDR1 SGHTA, CDR2 FQGTGA. The CDR3 is 14 residues long. Trimming removed 5 bases at V and 0 bases at J, with 5 bases between. This CDR3 reads CASSRGSGANVLTF. The CDR3 nucleotides read TGTGCCAGCAGCAGGGGCTCTGGGGCCAACGTCCTGACTTTC.

The chain couples TRBV9 to TRBJ1-1; 7 positions agree with TRBD1. Germline V gives CDR1 SGDLS, CDR2 YYNGEE. The CDR3 runs 16 residues. V lost 4 bases, J lost 0 bases, and 9 bases stayed unmatched. DNA of the CDR3: TGTGCCAGCAGCCCCCGACAGGGTTCGGTGAACACTGAAGCTTTCTTT. Residues: CASSPRQGSVNTEAFF.

The chain couples TRBV6-6 to TRBJ1-2; a possible D gene is TRBD1 (5 bases). This CDR3 is 12 amino acids long. CDR1 is MNHNY and CDR2 is SVGAGI in the germline V gene (reference sequence). Trimming took 8 bases from V and 7 from J, leaving 14 bases between them. The CDR3 DNA follows: TGTGCCAGCTACGGGTCCCAGGGTGGCTACACCTTC. Its protein product is CASYGSQGGYTF.

The V gene is TRBV6-1, the J gene TRBJ2-1, with D possibly being TRBD2 (5 bases). Germline V gives CDR1 MNHNS, CDR2 SASEGT. The CDR3 contains 15 residues. The V end lost 5 bases, the J end lost 4 bases, and 15 bases lay between the germline ends. DNA of the CDR3: TGTGCCAGCAGTCGTCGGGATAATGTATACAATGAGCAGTTCTTC. It encodes CASSRRDNVYNEQFF.